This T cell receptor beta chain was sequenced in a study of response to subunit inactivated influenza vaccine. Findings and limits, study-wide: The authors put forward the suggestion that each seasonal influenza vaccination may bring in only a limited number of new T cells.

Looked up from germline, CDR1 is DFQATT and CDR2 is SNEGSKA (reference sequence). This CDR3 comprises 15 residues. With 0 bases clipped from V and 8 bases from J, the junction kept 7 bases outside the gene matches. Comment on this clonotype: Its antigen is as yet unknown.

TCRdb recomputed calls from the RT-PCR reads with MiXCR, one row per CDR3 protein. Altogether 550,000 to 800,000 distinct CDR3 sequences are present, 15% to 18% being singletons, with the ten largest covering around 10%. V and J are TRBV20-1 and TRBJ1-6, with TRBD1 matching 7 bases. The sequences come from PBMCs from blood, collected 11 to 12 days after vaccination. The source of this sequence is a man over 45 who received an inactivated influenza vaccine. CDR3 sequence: CSARDRAGGYSPLHF. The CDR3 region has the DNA TGCAGTGCTAGAGATCGGGCAGGGGGGTATTCACCCCTCCACTTT.